Presented here are 5 T cell receptor beta chains from one specimen sequenced in a study of blood T cells in healthy people across ages. A second PCR, run for about 7 to 11 cycles, used a sample-barcoded 5' primer plus a J-beta primer mix. TCRdb recomputed calls from the 5' RACE reads with MiXCR, one row per CDR3 protein. The repertoire holds about 680,000 distinct CDR3 sequences, with approximately 50% as singletons. The sample taken for sequencing was blood. These receptors all stem from a woman aged 55-69 years in good health.

The rearrangement uses TRBV29-1 and TRBJ2-5; D gene ambiguous. Germline lookup yields CDR1 SQVTM and CDR2 ANQGSEA. V was pared by 1 base and J by 2 bases, with 8 bases between. The CDR3 loop spans 13 amino acids. The CDR3 sequence: CSVEANQQETQYF. The CDR3 DNA sequence: TGCAGCGTTGAAGCGAATCAACAAGAGACCCAGTACTTC. The full variable domain, in which reference TRBV29-1 and TRBJ2-5 provide the parts outside the CDR3, is SAVISQKPSRDICQRGTSLTIQCQVDSQVTMMFWYRQQPGQSLTLIATANQGSEATYESGFVIDKFPISRPNLTFSTLTVSNMSPEDSSIYLCSVEANQQETQYFGPGTRLLVL.

This clonotype was seen just once. A read error may explain this, as a much larger clone is one base away. The chain employs TRBV10-3 and TRBJ2-7, with D possibly called TRBD1 or TRBD2 (7 bases each). The CDR3 loop spans 14 amino acids. Germline V CDR1 and CDR2: ENHRY, SYGVKD. The CDR3 bases are TGTGCCACCGCAGTGCAGGGGGGGTTCTACGAGCTGTACTTC. Amino acids: CATAVQGGFYELYF.

This clonotype has only a few counts. The chain carries TRBV12-3 or TRBV12-4 and TRBJ2-5, with 8 bases lining up with TRBD2. CDR3 length: 15 amino acids. The J segment lost 4 bases and the V segment lost 6 bases, leaving 10 bases of the junction unmatched. CDR3 DNA sequence: TGTGCCAGCAGGGGTCCGGGACTAGTAGGAGAGACCCAGTACTTC. Amino acids: CASRGPGLVGETQYF.

This clonotype was observed a few times. This chain joins TRBV7-9 and TRBJ2-3, with D possibly matching TRBD2 (6 bases). V shed 4 bases and J shed 3 bases, with 20 bases lying between them. The CDR3 loop spans 17 amino acids. Germline V CDR1 and CDR2: SEHNR, FQNEAQ (reference sequence). Here the CDR3 DNA reads TGTGCCAGCAGCTCCCAATCCCCAAGTGGGGGGACAGATACGCAGTATTTT. It translates to CASSSQSPSGGTDTQYF.

This clonotype was picked up one time. The rearrangement links TRBV12-3 or TRBV12-4 to TRBJ2-2, with D possibly matching TRBD2 (6 bases). Trimming took 6 bases from V and 4 from J, leaving 18 bases between them. CDR3 length: 16 amino acids. CDR3 in amino acids: CASRPPGLLSTGELFF. Written as DNA, the CDR3 is TGTGCCAGCAGACCCCCGGGACTTCTGAGCACCGGGGAGCTGTTTTTT.